These T cell receptor beta chains were read from a single sample in a study of T cell changes during pregnancy in multiple sclerosis. TCRdb's table, derived via immunoSEQ multiplex PCR, lists solely in-frame clones and lacks some. The sample lists about 56,000 clones, about 91% occurring once. Specimen: CD4+ T cells from peripheral blood mononuclear cells, collected in the second trimester of pregnancy. These receptors were taken from a female donor with multiple sclerosis, enrolled in a pregnancy study. Each CDR3 is given with its conserved first and last residue. The D gene is left open where the match is weak. Clone sizes are given selectively: once, few, many, or a class where the clone is expanded.

D: -; J: TRBJ2-7; V: TRBV9; size: few; CDR3: CASSVLSGEKYF; DNA: TGTGCCAGCAGCGTATTATCGGGGGAAAAGTACTTC
D: TRBD2; J: TRBJ2-3; V: TRBV14; size: -; CDR3: CASSLRLAGTDTQYF; DNA: TGTGCCAGCAGCCTACGACTAGCGGGGACAGATACGCAGTATTTT
D: -; J: TRBJ1-1; V: TRBV7-9; size: -; CDR3: CASSPPVGGPNTEAFF; DNA: TGTGCCAGCAGCCCCCCCGTCGGGGGGCCGAACACTGAAGCTTTCTTT
D: -; J: TRBJ1-4; V: TRBV19; size: -; CDR3: CASSSQTGVLNEKLFF; DNA: TGTGCCAGTAGCTCTCAAACCGGGGTCCTAAATGAAAAACTGTTTTTT
D: -; J: TRBJ2-2; V: TRBV19; size: -; CDR3: CASRTGTGELFF; DNA: TGTGCCAGTCGAACAGGGACCGGGGAGCTGTTTTTT
D: -; J: TRBJ2-3; V: TRBV9; size: -; CDR3: CASSPGQIVDTQYF; DNA: TGTGCCAGCAGCCCAGGACAGATAGTAGATACGCAGTATTTT
D: -; J: TRBJ2-5; V: TRBV12-1; size: -; CDR3: CASSCPGTSMETQYF; DNA: TGTGCCAGCTCTTGCCCGGGGACTAGTATGGAGACCCAGTACTTC
D: TRBD2; J: TRBJ2-7; V: TRBV10-3; size: -; CDR3: CAIRPGTSGYEQYF; DNA: TGTGCCATCAGACCCGGGACTAGCGGCTACGAGCAGTACTTC
D: -; J: TRBJ2-5; V: TRBV5-4; size: once; CDR3: CASSSQRGQETQYF; DNA: TGTGCCAGCAGCTCGCAGAGGGGGCAAGAGACCCAGTACTTC
D: -; J: TRBJ2-2; V: TRBV9; size: -; CDR3: CASSVGLVHTGELFF; DNA: TGTGCCAGCAGCGTAGGGCTAGTTCATACCGGGGAGCTGTTTTTT
D: -; J: TRBJ1-2; V: TRBV5-4; size: -; CDR3: CASSLNRGADGYTF; DNA: TGTGCCAGCAGCTTGAATAGGGGCGCGGATGGCTACACCTTC
D: -; J: TRBJ2-3; V: TRBV30; size: -; CDR3: CAWGIGGAPDTQYF; DNA: TGTGCCTGGGGGATAGGGGGAGCCCCAGATACGCAGTATTTT
D: -; J: TRBJ2-7; V: TRBV7-9; size: -; CDR3: CASSAPYSGSYEQYF; DNA: TGTGCCAGCAGCGCACCCTACAGCGGATCCTACGAGCAGTACTTC
D: -; J: TRBJ2-3; V: TRBV18; size: -; CDR3: CASSPLGSRTDTQYF; DNA: TGTGCCAGCTCACCACTCGGATCTAGGACAGATACGCAGTATTTT
D: -; J: TRBJ1-3; V: TRBV25-1; size: -; CDR3: CASSRSDSFSGNTIYF; DNA: TGTGCCAGCAGCCGAAGCGACAGCTTCTCTGGAAACACCATATATTTT
D: -; J: TRBJ2-1; V: TRBV7-6; size: -; CDR3: CASSLGRTAKSDTYNEQFF; DNA: TGTGCCAGCAGCTTAGGCCGGACAGCCAAATCTGATACCTACAATGAGCAGTTCTTC
D: TRBD2; J: TRBJ2-2; V: TRBV7-2; size: -; CDR3: CASSWSGLAVNTGELFF; DNA: TGTGCCAGCAGCTGGTCAGGACTAGCAGTTAACACCGGGGAGCTGTTTTTT
D: -; J: TRBJ1-6; V: TRBV7-3; size: once; CDR3: CASSLSGYGSPLHF; DNA: TGTGCCAGCAGCTTATCGGGGTATGGTTCACCCCTCCACTTT
D: TRBD1; J: TRBJ2-7; V: TRBV28; size: -; CDR3: CASSFGDRGSGEQYF; DNA: TGTGCCAGCAGTTTCGGGGACAGGGGGTCGGGGGAGCAGTACTTC
D: -; J: TRBJ2-3; V: TRBV19; size: -; CDR3: CASGVLGGTDTQYF; DNA: TGTGCCAGTGGTGTCCTGGGCGGCACAGATACGCAGTATTTT
D: TRBD1; J: TRBJ1-2; V: TRBV19; size: -; CDR3: CASSVGQGSYGYTF; DNA: TGTGCCAGTAGTGTGGGACAGGGAAGCTATGGCTACACCTTC
D: TRBD1; J: TRBJ1-5; V: TRBV6-1; size: -; CDR3: CAIGTGQPQHF; DNA: TGTGCCATAGGGACAGGCCAGCCCCAGCATTTT
D: -; J: TRBJ1-3; V: TRBV2; size: -; CDR3: CASSYQADGNTIYF; DNA: TGTGCCAGCAGTTATCAGGCCGATGGAAACACCATATATTTT
D: TRBD1; J: TRBJ1-4; V: TRBV25-1; size: -; CDR3: CASSESGTGSRIEEKLFF; DNA: TGTGCCAGCAGTGAATCCGGGACAGGGTCGAGGATAGAAGAAAAACTGTTTTTT
D: -; J: TRBJ1-1; V: TRBV19; size: few; CDR3: CASSIVAMASGAFF; DNA: TGTGCCAGTAGTATAGTTGCTATGGCTTCGGGAGCTTTCTTT
D: -; J: TRBJ1-3; V: TRBV25-1; size: few; CDR3: CASRVSSGNTIYF; DNA: TGTGCCAGCAGAGTTAGCTCTGGAAACACCATATATTTT
D: TRBD1; J: TRBJ2-5; V: TRBV19; size: -; CDR3: CASSIAKGTGRGETQYF; DNA: TGTGCCAGTAGTATAGCAAAGGGGACAGGGCGCGGAGAGACCCAGTACTTC
D: TRBD2; J: TRBJ2-1; V: TRBV5-1; size: -; CDR3: CASSKGAKRGYGDEQFF; DNA: TGCGCCAGCAGCAAGGGCGCAAAGCGGGGGTATGGCGATGAGCAGTTCTTC
D: -; J: TRBJ2-1; V: TRBV4-1; size: -; CDR3: CASSQIDLISYNEQFF; DNA: TGCGCCAGCAGCCAGATCGACTTGATCTCCTACAATGAGCAGTTCTTC
D: TRBD1; J: TRBJ2-2; V: TRBV7-3; size: -; CDR3: CASSSTGQGATGELFF; DNA: TGTGCCAGCAGCTCAACGGGACAGGGAGCCACCGGGGAGCTGTTTTTT
D: TRBD1; J: TRBJ1-3; V: TRBV5-4; size: -; CDR3: CASSSGRGPGNTIYF; DNA: TGTGCCAGCAGCTCTGGCAGGGGGCCTGGAAACACCATATATTTT
D: -; J: TRBJ2-7; V: TRBV5-6; size: -; CDR3: CASSLNGGLIKYEQYF; DNA: TGTGCCAGCAGCTTGAACGGGGGGCTCATAAAGTACGAGCAGTACTTC
D: -; J: TRBJ1-1; V: TRBV14; size: -; CDR3: CASSQTDKYTEAFF; DNA: TGTGCCAGCAGCCAGACGGACAAGTACACTGAAGCTTTCTTT
D: TRBD1; J: TRBJ2-6; V: TRBV5-8; size: -; CDR3: CASSYPGTGWAGANVLTF; DNA: TGTGCCAGCAGCTACCCCGGGACAGGGTGGGCTGGGGCCAACGTCCTGACTTTC
D: -; J: TRBJ2-5; V: TRBV19; size: -; CDR3: CASSLGTVQETQYF; DNA: TGTGCCAGTAGTCTCGGGACTGTGCAAGAGACCCAGTACTTC
D: -; J: TRBJ2-1; V: TRBV6-5; size: -; CDR3: CASSRGGSYNEQFF; DNA: TGTGCCAGCAGTAGGGGGGGCTCCTACAATGAGCAGTTCTTC
D: -; J: TRBJ1-5; V: TRBV4-1; size: once; CDR3: CASSQRQDPSNQPQHF; DNA: TGCGCCAGCAGCCAGAGACAGGACCCTTCCAATCAGCCCCAGCATTTT
D: -; J: TRBJ2-7; V: TRBV14; size: -; CDR3: CASSQGTPYEQYF; DNA: TGTGCCAGCAGCCAGGGGACTCCCTACGAGCAGTACTTC
D: -; J: TRBJ2-3; V: TRBV14; size: -; CDR3: CASSLTLGQGVDTQYF; DNA: TGTGCCAGCAGCCTGACTCTAGGTCAAGGTGTCGATACGCAGTATTTT
D: -; J: TRBJ1-3; V: TRBV25-1; size: -; CDR3: CASSSRGWGNTIYF; DNA: TGTGCCAGCAGCTCCAGGGGATGGGGAAACACCATATATTTT
D: TRBD2; J: TRBJ2-1; V: TRBV4-2; size: -; CDR3: CASSQDLRLAGDYNEQFF; DNA: TGTGCCAGCAGCCAAGATCTTCGACTAGCGGGGGACTACAATGAGCAGTTCTTC
D: TRBD2; J: TRBJ2-7; V: TRBV18; size: -; CDR3: CASSPGGIPYEQYF; DNA: TGTGCCAGCTCACCGGGGGGGATCCCCTACGAGCAGTACTTC
D: -; J: TRBJ2-2; V: TRBV18; size: -; CDR3: CASSLYTGELFF; DNA: TGTGCCAGCTCACTATACACCGGGGAGCTGTTTTTT
D: TRBD1; J: TRBJ2-1; V: TRBV10-3; size: once; CDR3: CASASGQGGNEQFF; DNA: TGTGCCTCAGCCTCGGGACAGGGTGGTAATGAGCAGTTCTTC
D: TRBD1; J: TRBJ2-7; V: TRBV4-1; size: -; CDR3: CASSPPGTVTYEQYF; DNA: TGCGCCAGCAGCCCCCCCGGGACAGTGACCTACGAGCAGTACTTC
D: -; J: TRBJ1-1; V: TRBV10-3; size: -; CDR3: CAISVGRGENTEAFF; DNA: TGTGCCATCAGTGTAGGCAGGGGCGAAAACACTGAAGCTTTCTTT
D: TRBD2; J: TRBJ2-3; V: TRBV19; size: -; CDR3: CASSIDRIAGDTQYF; DNA: TGTGCCAGTAGTATAGATCGCATAGCGGGGGATACGCAGTATTTT
D: TRBD2; J: TRBJ2-3; V: TRBV27; size: -; CDR3: CASSVSGGGIDTQYF; DNA: TGTGCCAGCAGCGTTAGCGGGGGTGGGATAGATACGCAGTATTTT
D: TRBD2; J: TRBJ2-3; V: TRBV27; size: -; CDR3: CASRVMTSGGTDTQYF; DNA: TGTGCCAGCAGGGTTATGACTAGCGGGGGCACAGATACGCAGTATTTT
D: -; J: TRBJ1-5; V: TRBV5-1; size: -; CDR3: CASSLGGVRNQPQHF; DNA: TGCGCCAGCAGCTTGGGGGGGGTGAGGAATCAGCCCCAGCATTTT
D: TRBD2; J: TRBJ2-5; V: TRBV10-2; size: -; CDR3: CASSELLADQYQETQYF; DNA: TGCGCCAGCAGTGAGTTACTAGCGGACCAGTACCAAGAGACCCAGTACTTC
D: TRBD2; J: TRBJ2-1; V: TRBV11-3; size: -; CDR3: CASSLGGTSDEQFF; DNA: TGTGCCAGCAGCTTAGGAGGGACTAGCGATGAGCAGTTCTTC
D: -; J: TRBJ1-2; V: TRBV29-1; size: -; CDR3: CSVWAMVMGGRGYTF; DNA: TGCAGCGTTTGGGCCATGGTGATGGGGGGTCGCGGCTACACCTTC
D: TRBD1; J: TRBJ1-4; V: TRBV7-9; size: -; CDR3: CASTRAGTENEKLFF; DNA: TGTGCCAGCACCAGAGCCGGGACAGAAAATGAAAAACTGTTTTTT